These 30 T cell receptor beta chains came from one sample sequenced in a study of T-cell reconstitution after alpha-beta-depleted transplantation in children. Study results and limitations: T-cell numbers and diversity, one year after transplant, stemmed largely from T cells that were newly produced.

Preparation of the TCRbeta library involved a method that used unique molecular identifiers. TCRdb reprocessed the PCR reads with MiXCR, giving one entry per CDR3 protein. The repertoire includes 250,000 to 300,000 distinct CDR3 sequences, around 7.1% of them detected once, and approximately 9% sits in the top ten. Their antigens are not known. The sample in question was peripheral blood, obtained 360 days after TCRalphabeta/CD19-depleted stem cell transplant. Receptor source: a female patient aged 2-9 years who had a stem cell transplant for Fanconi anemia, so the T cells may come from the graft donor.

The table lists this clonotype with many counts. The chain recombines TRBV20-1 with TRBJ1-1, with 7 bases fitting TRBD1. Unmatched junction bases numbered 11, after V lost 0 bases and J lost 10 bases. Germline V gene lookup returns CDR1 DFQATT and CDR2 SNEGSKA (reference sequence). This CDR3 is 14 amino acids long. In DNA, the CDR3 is TGCAGTGCTAGAGAGTCGGACAGGTTGCAAGGAGCTTTCTTT. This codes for CSARESDRLQGAFF.

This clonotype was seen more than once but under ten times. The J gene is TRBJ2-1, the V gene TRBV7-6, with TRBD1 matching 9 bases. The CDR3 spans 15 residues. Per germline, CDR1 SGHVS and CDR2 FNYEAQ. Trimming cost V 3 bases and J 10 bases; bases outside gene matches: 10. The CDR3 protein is CASSFGGTGWDEQFF. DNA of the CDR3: TGTGCCAGCAGCTTCGGGGGGACAGGGTGGGACGAGCAGTTCTTC.

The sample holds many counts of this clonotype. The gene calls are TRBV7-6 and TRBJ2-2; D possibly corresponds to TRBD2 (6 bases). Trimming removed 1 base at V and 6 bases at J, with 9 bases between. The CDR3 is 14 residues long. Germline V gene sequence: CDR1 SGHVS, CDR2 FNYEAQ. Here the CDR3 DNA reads TGTGCCAGCAGCTTAGTCGGAGGGGCCGGGGAGCTGTTTTTT. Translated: CASSLVGGAGELFF.

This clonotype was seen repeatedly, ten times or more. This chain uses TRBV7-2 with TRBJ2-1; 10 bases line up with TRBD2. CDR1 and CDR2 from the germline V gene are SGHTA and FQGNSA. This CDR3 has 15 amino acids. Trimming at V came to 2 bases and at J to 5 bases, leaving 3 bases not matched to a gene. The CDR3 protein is CASSLMLAGDNEQFF. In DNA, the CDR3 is TGTGCCAGCAGCTTAATGCTAGCGGGGGACAATGAGCAGTTCTTC. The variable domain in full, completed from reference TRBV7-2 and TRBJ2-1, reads GAGVSQSPSNKVTEKGKDVELRCDPISGHTALYWYRQSLGQGLEFLIYFQGNSAPDKSGLPSDRFSAERTGGSVSTLTIQRTQQEDSAVYLCASSLMLAGDNEQFFGPGTRLTVL.

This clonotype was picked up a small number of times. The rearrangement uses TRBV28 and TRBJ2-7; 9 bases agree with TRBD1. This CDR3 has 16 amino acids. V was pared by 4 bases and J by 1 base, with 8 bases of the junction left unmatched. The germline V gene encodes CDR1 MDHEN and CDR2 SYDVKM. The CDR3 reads CASSYDRDRVSYEQYV. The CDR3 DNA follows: TGTGCCAGCAGTTATGACCGGGACAGGGTATCCTACGAGCAGTACGTC.

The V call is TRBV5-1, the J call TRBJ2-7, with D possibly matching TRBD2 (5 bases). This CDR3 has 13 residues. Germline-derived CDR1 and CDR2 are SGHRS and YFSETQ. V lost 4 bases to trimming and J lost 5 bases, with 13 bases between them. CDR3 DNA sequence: TGCGCCAGCAGCCTAGGAGGCGGTAACGAGCAGTACGTC. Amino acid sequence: CASSLGGGNEQYV.

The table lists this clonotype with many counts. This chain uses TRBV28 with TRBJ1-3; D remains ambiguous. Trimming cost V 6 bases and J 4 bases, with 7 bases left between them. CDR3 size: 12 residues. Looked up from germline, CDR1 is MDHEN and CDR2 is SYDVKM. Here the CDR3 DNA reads TGTGCCAGCAGGGACCCGGGAAACACCATATATTTT. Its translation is CASRDPGNTIYF.

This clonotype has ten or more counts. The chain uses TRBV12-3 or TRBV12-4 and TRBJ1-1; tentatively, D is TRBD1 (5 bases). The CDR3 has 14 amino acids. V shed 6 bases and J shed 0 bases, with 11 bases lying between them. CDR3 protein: CASRSGTVNTEAFF. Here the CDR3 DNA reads TGTGCCAGCAGGTCCGGGACGGTGAACACTGAAGCTTTCTTT.

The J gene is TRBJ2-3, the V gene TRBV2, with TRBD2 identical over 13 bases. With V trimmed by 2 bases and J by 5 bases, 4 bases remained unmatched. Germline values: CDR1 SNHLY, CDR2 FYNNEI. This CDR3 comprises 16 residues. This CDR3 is CASSEPTSGGLDTQYF. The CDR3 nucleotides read TGTGCCAGCAGTGAACCGACTAGCGGGGGGTTAGATACGCAGTATTTT. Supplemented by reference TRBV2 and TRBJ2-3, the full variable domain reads EPEVTQTPSHQVTQMGQEVILRCVPISNHLYFYWYRQILGQKVEFLVSFYNNEISEKSEIFDDQFSVERPDGSNFTLKIRSTKLEDSAMYFCASSEPTSGGLDTQYFGPGTRLTVL.

The CDR3 DNA is TGTGCCACCAGCACAGGGGGCACAGATACGCAGTATTTT. Translating it yields CATSTGGTDTQYF. This sequence joins TRBV24-1 and TRBJ2-3; 7 nucleotides agree with TRBD1. This CDR3 has 13 residues. Germline lookup yields CDR1 KGHDR and CDR2 SFDVKD. With V trimmed by 7 bases and J by 1 base, 1 base remained unmatched.

The CDR3 region is CASSLDWASTDTQYF. Written as DNA, the CDR3 is TGTGCCAGCAGCTTAGATTGGGCTAGCACAGATACGCAGTATTTT. The chain carries TRBV7-8 and TRBJ2-3; no clear D gene. The CDR3 runs to 15 residues. Trimming removed 1 base at V and 0 bases at J, with 8 bases between. Germline V gene data show CDR1 as SGHVS and CDR2 as FQNEAQ.

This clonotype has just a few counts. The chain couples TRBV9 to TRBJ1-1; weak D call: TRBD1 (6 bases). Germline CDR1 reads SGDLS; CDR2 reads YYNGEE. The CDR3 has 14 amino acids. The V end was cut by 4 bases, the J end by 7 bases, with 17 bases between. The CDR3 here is CASSQTGLLGEAFF. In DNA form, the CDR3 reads TGTGCCAGCAGCCAGACAGGTCTTTTGGGTGAAGCTTTCTTT.

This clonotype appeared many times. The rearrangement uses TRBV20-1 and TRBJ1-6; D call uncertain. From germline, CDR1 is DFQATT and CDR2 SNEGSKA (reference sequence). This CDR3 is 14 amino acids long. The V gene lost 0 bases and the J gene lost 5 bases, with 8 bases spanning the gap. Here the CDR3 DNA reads TGCAGTGCTAGAGATACGGGAAATAATTCACCCCTCCACTTT. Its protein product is CSARDTGNNSPLHF.

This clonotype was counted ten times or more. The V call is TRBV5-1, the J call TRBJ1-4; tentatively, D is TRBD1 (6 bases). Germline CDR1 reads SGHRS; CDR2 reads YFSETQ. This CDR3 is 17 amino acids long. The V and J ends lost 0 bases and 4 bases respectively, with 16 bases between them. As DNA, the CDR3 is TGCGCCAGCAGCTTGGGTCCCTCGGGGGCCTATAATGAAAAACTGTTTTTT. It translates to CASSLGPSGAYNEKLFF.

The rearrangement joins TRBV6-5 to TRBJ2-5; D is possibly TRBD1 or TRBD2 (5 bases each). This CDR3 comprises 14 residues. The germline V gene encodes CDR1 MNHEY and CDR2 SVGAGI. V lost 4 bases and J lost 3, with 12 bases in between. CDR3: CASSFRGEKETQYF. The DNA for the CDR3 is TGTGCCAGCAGTTTCCGAGGGGAGAAAGAGACCCAGTACTTC.

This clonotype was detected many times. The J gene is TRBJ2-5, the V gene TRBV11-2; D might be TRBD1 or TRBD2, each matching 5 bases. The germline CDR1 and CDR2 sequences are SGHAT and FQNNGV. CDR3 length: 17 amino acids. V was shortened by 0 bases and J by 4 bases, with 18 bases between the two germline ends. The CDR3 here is CASSLELGREGVETQYF. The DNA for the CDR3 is TGTGCCAGCAGCTTAGAACTAGGTCGGGAAGGGGTAGAGACCCAGTACTTC.

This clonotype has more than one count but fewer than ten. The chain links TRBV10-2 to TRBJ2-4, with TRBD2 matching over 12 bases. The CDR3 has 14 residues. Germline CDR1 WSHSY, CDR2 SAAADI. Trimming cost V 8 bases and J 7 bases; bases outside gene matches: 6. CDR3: CASLLAGGRNIQYF. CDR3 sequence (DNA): TGCGCCAGCTTACTAGCGGGAGGTCGGAACATTCAGTACTTC.

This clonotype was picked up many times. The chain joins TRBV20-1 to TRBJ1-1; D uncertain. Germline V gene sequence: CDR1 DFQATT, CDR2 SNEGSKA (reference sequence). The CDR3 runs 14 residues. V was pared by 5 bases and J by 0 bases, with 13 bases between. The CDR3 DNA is TGCAGTGCTGCGGGGTTATATATGAACACTGAAGCTTTCTTT. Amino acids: CSAAGLYMNTEAFF.

The CDR3, as DNA: TGCGCCAGTGCTTGGGGTTCCACCTACGAGCAGTACTTC. The encoded protein is CASAWGSTYEQYF. This rearrangement joins TRBV5-1 to TRBJ2-7; D gene unclear. V shed 8 bases and J shed 2 bases, with 14 bases lying between them. Germline V lookup: CDR1 SGHRS, CDR2 YFSETQ. CDR3 length equals 13 residues. The whole variable domain, filled in from reference TRBV5-1 and TRBJ2-7, reads KAGVTQTPRYLIKTRGQQVTLSCSPISGHRSVSWYQQTPGQGLQFLFEYFSETQRNKGNFPGRFSGRQFSNSRSEMNVSTLELGDSALYLCASAWGSTYEQYFGPGTRLTVT.

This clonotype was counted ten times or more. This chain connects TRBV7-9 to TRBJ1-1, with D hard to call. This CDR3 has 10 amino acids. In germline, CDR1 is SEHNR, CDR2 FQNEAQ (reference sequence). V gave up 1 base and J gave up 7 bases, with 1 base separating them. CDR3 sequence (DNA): TGTGCCAGCAGCTTAGTTGAAGCTTTCTTT. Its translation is CASSLVEAFF.

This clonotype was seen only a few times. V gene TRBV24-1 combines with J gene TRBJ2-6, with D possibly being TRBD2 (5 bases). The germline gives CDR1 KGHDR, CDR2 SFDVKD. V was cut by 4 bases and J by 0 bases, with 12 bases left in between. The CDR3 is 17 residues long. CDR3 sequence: CATSDAGSLSGANVLTF. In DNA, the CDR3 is TGTGCCACCAGTGACGCGGGTTCCCTCTCTGGGGCCAACGTCCTGACTTTC.

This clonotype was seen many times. In DNA, the CDR3 is TGCAGTGCTAGAGAGGGAGCTTTGGGCAATCAGCCCCAGCATTTT. It encodes CSAREGALGNQPQHF. V usage is TRBV20-1 and J usage is TRBJ1-5; no definite D call. The CDR3 has 15 residues. V shed 0 bases and J shed 2 bases, with 11 bases lying between them. Germline lookup yields CDR1 DFQATT and CDR2 SNEGSKA (reference sequence).

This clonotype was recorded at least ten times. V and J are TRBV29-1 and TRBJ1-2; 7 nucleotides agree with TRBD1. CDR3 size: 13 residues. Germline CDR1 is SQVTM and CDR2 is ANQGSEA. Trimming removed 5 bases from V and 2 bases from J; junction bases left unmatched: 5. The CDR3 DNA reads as TGCAGCGTTTCAGGGGGGGACAACTATGGCTACACCTTC. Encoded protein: CSVSGGDNYGYTF.

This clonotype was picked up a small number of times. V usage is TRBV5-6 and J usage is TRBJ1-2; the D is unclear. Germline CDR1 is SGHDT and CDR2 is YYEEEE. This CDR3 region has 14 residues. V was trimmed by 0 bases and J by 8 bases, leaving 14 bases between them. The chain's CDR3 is CASSLDGYLNGYTF. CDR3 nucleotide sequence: TGTGCCAGCAGCTTGGATGGATACCTTAACGGCTACACCTTC.

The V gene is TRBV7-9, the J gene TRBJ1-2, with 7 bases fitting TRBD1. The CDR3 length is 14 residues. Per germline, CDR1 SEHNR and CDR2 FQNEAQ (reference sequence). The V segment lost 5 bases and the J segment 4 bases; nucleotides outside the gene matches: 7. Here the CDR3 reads CASSGSGTVYGYTF. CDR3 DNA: TGTGCCAGCAGCGGCTCCGGGACAGTCTATGGCTACACCTTC.

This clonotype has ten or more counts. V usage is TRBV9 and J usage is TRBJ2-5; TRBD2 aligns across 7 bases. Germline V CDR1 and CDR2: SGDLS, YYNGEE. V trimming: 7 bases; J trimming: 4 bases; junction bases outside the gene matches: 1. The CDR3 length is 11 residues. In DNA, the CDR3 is TGTGCCAGCGGGGGGGGAGAGACCCAGTACTTC. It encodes CASGGGETQYF.

Here the CDR3 reads CATSDGGQGGSGELFF. CDR3 nucleotides: TGTGCCACCAGTGATGGTGGTCAGGGGGGATCCGGGGAGCTGTTTTTT. The chain joins TRBV24-1 to TRBJ2-2; the D gene is possibly TRBD1 (7 bases). Trimming pared 3 bases from V and 6 bases from J, leaving 16 bases between. The CDR3 covers 16 residues. Germline CDR1 and CDR2: KGHDR and SFDVKD.

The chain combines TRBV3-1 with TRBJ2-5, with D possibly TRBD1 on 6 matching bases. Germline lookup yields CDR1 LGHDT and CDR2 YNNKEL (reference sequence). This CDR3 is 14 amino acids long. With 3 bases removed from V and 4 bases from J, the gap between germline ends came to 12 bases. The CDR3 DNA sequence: TGTGCCAGCAGCCATCTCACAGGGCGAGAGACCCAGTACTTC. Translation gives CASSHLTGRETQYF.

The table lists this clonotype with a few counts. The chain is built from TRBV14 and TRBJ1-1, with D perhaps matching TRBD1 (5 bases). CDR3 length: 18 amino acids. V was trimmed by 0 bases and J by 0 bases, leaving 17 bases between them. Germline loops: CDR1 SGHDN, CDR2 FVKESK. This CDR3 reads CASSQDLGGRRLNTEAFF. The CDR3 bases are TGTGCCAGCAGCCAAGATCTGGGGGGGAGGAGGTTGAACACTGAAGCTTTCTTT.

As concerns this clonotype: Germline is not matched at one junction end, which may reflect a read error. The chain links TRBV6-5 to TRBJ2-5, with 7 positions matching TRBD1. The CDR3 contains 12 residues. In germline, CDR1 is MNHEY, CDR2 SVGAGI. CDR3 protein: CASSFDRARPHF. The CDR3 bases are TGTGCCAGCAGTTTCGACAGGGCTCGACCCCACTTC.